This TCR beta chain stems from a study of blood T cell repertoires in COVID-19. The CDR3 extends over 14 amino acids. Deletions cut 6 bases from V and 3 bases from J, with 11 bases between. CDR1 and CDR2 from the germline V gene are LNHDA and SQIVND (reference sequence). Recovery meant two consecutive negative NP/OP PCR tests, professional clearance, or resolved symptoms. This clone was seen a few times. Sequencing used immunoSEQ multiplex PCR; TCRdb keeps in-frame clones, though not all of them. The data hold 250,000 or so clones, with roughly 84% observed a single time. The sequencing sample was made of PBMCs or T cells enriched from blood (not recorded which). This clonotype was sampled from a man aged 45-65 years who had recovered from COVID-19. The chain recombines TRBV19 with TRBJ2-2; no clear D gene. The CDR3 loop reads CASRAQAHTGELFF. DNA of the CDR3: TGTGCCAGTAGGGCCCAGGCCCACACCGGGGAGCTGTTTTTT.